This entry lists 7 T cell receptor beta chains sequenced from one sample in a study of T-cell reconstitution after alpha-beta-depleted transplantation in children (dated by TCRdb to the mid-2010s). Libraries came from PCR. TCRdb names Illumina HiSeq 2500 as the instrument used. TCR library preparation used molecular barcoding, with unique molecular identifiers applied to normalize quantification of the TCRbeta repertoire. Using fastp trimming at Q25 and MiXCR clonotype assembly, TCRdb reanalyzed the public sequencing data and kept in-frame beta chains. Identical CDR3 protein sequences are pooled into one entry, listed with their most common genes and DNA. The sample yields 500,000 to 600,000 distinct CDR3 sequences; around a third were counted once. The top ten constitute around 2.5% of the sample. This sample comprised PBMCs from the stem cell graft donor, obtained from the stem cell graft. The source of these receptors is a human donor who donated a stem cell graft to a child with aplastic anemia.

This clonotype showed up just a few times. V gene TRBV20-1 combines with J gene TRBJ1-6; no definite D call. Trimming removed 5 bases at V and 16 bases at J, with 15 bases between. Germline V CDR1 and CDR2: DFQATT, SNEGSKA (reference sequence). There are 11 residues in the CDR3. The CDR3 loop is CSAPAVEMLHF. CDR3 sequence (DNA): TGCAGTGCTCCAGCGGTGGAAATGCTCCACTTT.

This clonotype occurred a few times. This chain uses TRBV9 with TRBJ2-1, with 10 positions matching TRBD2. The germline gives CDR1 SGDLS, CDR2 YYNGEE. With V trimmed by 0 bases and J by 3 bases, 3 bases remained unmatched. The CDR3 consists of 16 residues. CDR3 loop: CASSVASGRVYNEQFF. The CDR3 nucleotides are TGTGCCAGCAGCGTAGCGAGCGGGAGGGTCTACAATGAGCAGTTCTTC.

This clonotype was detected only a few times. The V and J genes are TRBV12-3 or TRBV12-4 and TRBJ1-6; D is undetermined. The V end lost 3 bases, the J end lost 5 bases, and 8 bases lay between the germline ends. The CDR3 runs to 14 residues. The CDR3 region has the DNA TGTGCCAGCAGTTTTCGCAGTAATAATTCACCCCTCCACTTT. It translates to CASSFRSNNSPLHF.

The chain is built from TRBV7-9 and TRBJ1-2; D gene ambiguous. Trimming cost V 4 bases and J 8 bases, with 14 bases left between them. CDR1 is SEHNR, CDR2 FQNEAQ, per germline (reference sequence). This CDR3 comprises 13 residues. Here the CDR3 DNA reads TGTGCCAGCAGCTACTGGGATCCACGAGGCTACACCTTC. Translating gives CASSYWDPRGYTF.

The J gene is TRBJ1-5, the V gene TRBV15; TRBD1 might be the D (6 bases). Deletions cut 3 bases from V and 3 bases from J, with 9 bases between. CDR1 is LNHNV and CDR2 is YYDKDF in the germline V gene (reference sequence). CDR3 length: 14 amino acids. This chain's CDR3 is CATSSDRNNQPQHF. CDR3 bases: TGTGCCACCAGCAGTGACAGGAACAATCAGCCCCAGCATTTT.

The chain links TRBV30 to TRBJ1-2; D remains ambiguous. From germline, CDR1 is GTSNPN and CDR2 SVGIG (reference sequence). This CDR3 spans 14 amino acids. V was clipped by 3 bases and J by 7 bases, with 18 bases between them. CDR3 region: CAWRASGTSGGYTF. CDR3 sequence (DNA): TGTGCCTGGAGGGCCTCGGGAACGTCCGGTGGCTACACCTTC.

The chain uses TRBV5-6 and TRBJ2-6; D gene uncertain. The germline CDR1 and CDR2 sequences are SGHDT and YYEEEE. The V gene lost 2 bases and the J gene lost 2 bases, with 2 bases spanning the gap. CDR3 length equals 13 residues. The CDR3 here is CASSFAGANVLTF. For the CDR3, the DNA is TGTGCCAGCAGCTTTGCTGGGGCCAACGTCCTGACTTTC.